Sequencing of this TCR beta chain was carried out in a study of shared clonotypes between healthy human individuals. The study's findings and limits: Enrolling few donors narrowed the genetic and exposure-history diversity that was represented. Though the depth was large, rarefaction showed that sorted-subset sequencing was incomplete.

As to this clone: Its target is unknown.

It was CD45RO-negative cells, positively selected for CCR7, that made up naive CD8 cells, with terminally differentiated effector memory CD45RA+ cells excluded. The test was conducted at deep level. Method: immunoSEQ multiplex PCR; TCRdb's copy keeps in-frame clones and lacks some. This table has around 2,000,000 clones, approximately 95% appearing once. The germline CDR1 and CDR2 sequences are MDHEN and SYDVKM. CDR3 length: 17 amino acids. V trimming: 3 bases; J trimming: 2 bases; junction bases outside the gene matches: 10. The sample taken for sequencing was naive CD8+ T cells sorted from blood. This clonotype was obtained from a man younger than 30 in good health. The genes are TRBV28 and TRBJ1-2; 9 bases agree with TRBD1. CDR3 region: CASSFPSGQGPNYGYTF. CDR3 nucleotides: TGTGCCAGCAGTTTTCCCTCGGGACAGGGTCCCAACTATGGCTACACCTTC.